One sample yielded the 29 T cell receptor beta chains listed below, sequenced in a study of tumor-infiltrating lymphocytes in primary liver carcinoma (TCRdb year 2017). Blood RNA was extracted from unsorted whole blood using TRIzol reagent, and germline DNA was obtained with the DNeasy Blood & Tissue kit. Data came from an Illumina HiSeq 2500. TCRbeta-specific cDNA was reverse-transcribed from 500 to 550 ng total RNA using a constant-region primer and ProtoScript II reverse transcriptase. The TCRbeta libraries were prepared through three rounds of nested multiplex PCR following a slightly modified ARM-PCR procedure. The first two PCR rounds used multiplex TRBV1-TRBV30 forward primers with a Cbeta reverse primer, each for approximately 10 cycles. Using fastp trimming at Q25 and MiXCR clonotype assembly, TCRdb reanalyzed the public sequencing data and kept in-frame beta chains. Identical CDR3 proteins give one entry, which carries the most common genes and DNA. Within this sample are fewer than 400,000 distinct CDR3 sequences, with about three fifths of them counted one time only. Approximately 15% of the sample is taken by the ten largest.

Source material: peripheral blood. The receptor source for this set is a woman in her twenties or thirties with primary liver carcinoma and hepatitis B virus infection.

V usage is TRBV7-9 and J usage is TRBJ1-6; 7 bases map to TRBD1. This CDR3 comprises 15 residues. The V gene's germline CDR1 is SEHNR and CDR2 FQNEAQ (reference sequence). J was trimmed by 6 bases and V by 8 bases; bases with no gene match: 10. The CDR3 loop is CASAREGAGNSPLHF. The DNA of the CDR3 is TGTGCCAGCGCCCGGGAGGGGGCAGGTAATTCACCCCTCCACTTT.

This clonotype turned up a few times. This sequence joins TRBV29-1 and TRBJ2-7; D perhaps matches TRBD2 (6 bases). Germline lookup yields CDR1 SQVTM and CDR2 ANQGSEA. Trimming stripped 4 bases from V and 4 bases from J, with 11 bases between. CDR3 length: 12 amino acids. CDR3 sequence: CSVGGNGYEQYF. The DNA of the CDR3 is TGCAGCGTTGGCGGGAACGGGTACGAGCAGTACTTC.

Regarding this clonotype: Being one base from a much bigger clone, this may be a read error. As DNA, the CDR3 is TGTGCCAGCAGGGGACTAACGGGAGGATGGGAGACCCAGTACTTC. This sequence encodes CASRGLTGGWETQYF. The chain uses TRBV12-3 or TRBV12-4 and TRBJ2-5; TRBD2 aligns across 7 bases. V shed 6 bases, J shed 5 bases, and the junction held 12 bases outside the gene matches. The CDR3 covers 15 residues.

Note on this clonotype: A clone one base away is much larger, so this may be a read error. The chain employs TRBV12-3 or TRBV12-4 and TRBJ2-1; D unclear. Trimming left V 6 bases short and J 5 bases short, with 17 bases between. The CDR3 runs to 15 residues. The CDR3 loop is CASSPGLGKNNEQFF. The CDR3 nucleotides are TGTGCCAGCAGCCCTGGCCTGGGGAAGAACAATGAGCAGTTCTTC.

J is TRBJ2-5 and V is TRBV2; 13 bases match TRBD2. The V gene's germline CDR1 is SNHLY and CDR2 FYNNEI. With 7 bases clipped from V and 1 base from J, the junction kept 6 bases outside the gene matches. CDR3 length equals 16 residues. The CDR3 reads CASKLAGGRFQETQYF. CDR3 bases: TGTGCCAGCAAACTAGCGGGAGGGCGTTTCCAAGAGACCCAGTACTTC.

The chain carries TRBV6-2 or TRBV6-3 and TRBJ2-3; possibly TRBD1 or TRBD2 for D (5 bases each). The germline V and J ends were trimmed by 0 bases and 2 bases, with 12 bases remaining between them. This CDR3 has 16 amino acids. The germline V gene encodes CDR1 MNHEY and CDR2 SVGEGT. CDR3 residues: CASSYSWGTLTDTQYF. DNA of the CDR3: TGTGCCAGCAGTTACTCATGGGGGACCCTCACAGATACGCAGTATTTT.

The V gene is TRBV4-1, the J gene TRBJ2-7; TRBD1 might be the D (6 bases). The V end lost 4 bases, the J end lost 0 bases, and 13 bases lay between the germline ends. Germline V gene sequence: CDR1 MGHRA, CDR2 YSYEKL. The CDR3 has 15 residues. The CDR3 nucleotides are TGCGCCAGCAGCCGAGTCGAAGGGGGCTCCTACGAGCAGTACTTC. Its translation is CASSRVEGGSYEQYF.

This clonotype was seen a few times. This rearrangement joins TRBV10-3 to TRBJ2-5; D possibly corresponds to TRBD2 (6 bases). Between the trimmed V and J ends, which lost 10 bases and 3 bases, there was a span of 15 bases. Germline V gene data show CDR1 as ENHRY and CDR2 as SYGVKD. The CDR3 contains 13 residues. CDR3 nucleotide sequence: TGTGCCACTCGGGACTCAGATAAAGAGACCCAGTACTTC. The encoded protein is CATRDSDKETQYF.

A note on this clonotype: A much larger clone differs from this one at a single base, so this may be a read error. The V and J genes are TRBV6-1 and TRBJ1-5; D is possibly TRBD1 (5 bases). CDR1 and CDR2 (germline): MNHNS, SASEGT. The V gene lost 5 bases and the J gene lost 6 bases, with 17 bases spanning the gap. The CDR3 runs to 15 residues. CDR3 nucleotide sequence: TGTGCCAGCAGTATCGGACATGGATTCCGTCAGCCCCAGCATTTT. This sequence encodes CASSIGHGFRQPQHF.

As regards this clonotype: Lacking the conserved final phenylalanine or tryptophan, this CDR3 likely reflects a read error. The V call is TRBV6-2 or TRBV6-3, the J call TRBJ2-5, with D possibly TRBD1 on 6 matching bases. The ends were cut back, 8 bases at V and 0 bases at J, with 16 bases in the middle. Per the germline V gene, CDR1 is MNHEY and CDR2 is SVGEGT. The CDR3 has 15 amino acids. CDR3 loop: CASGELGDNQETQYI. The CDR3 DNA reads TGTGCCAGCGGGGAATTAGGGGACAACCAAGAGACCCAGTACATC.

The V gene is TRBV28, the J gene TRBJ2-5; TRBD2 matches at 8 bases. This CDR3 spans 20 amino acids. The germline V gene has CDR1 MDHEN and CDR2 SYDVKM. The V and J ends lost 5 bases and 5 bases, in that order; junction bases with no gene match: 25. CDR3 amino acids: CASSDTLRVVPLSGKETQYF. The CDR3 DNA sequence: TGTGCCAGCAGTGATACACTCCGGGTCGTGCCCCTTAGCGGGAAGGAGACCCAGTACTTC.

This clonotype was counted ten times or more. This chain joins TRBV12-3 or TRBV12-4 and TRBJ1-2, with TRBD1 matching over 7 bases. The junction had 4 bases not matched to a gene; V was cut back by 5 bases and J by 4 bases. This CDR3 comprises 13 residues. As DNA, the CDR3 is TGTGCCAGCAGTCCCCGGGACAGCTATGGCTACACCTTC. As protein: CASSPRDSYGYTF.

The rearrangement links TRBV6-6 to TRBJ2-3; 9 bases align to TRBD2. Germline V CDR1 and CDR2: MNHNY, SVGAGI (reference sequence). This CDR3 contains 12 residues. V lost 6 bases, J lost 11 bases, and 6 bases stayed unmatched. The CDR3 reads CASSRTSGRQYF. As DNA, the CDR3 is TGTGCCAGCAGCCGTACTAGCGGGCGGCAGTATTTT.

This clonotype was seen only a few times. The chain carries TRBV2 and TRBJ1-5; perhaps TRBD1 as D (5 bases). The CDR3 runs to 14 residues. V was trimmed by 4 bases and J by 2 bases, leaving 9 bases between them. CDR1 and CDR2 (germline): SNHLY, FYNNEI. The CDR3 here is CASSGGGGNQPQHF. The CDR3 nucleotides are TGTGCCAGCAGTGGGGGAGGGGGCAATCAGCCCCAGCATTTT.

J is TRBJ2-5 and V is TRBV5-5; no firm D call. The CDR3 sequence is 15 residues long. Trimming removed 6 bases from V and 0 bases from J, with 15 bases in between. Germline V gene sequence: CDR1 SGHKS, CDR2 YYEKEE (reference sequence). The CDR3 nucleotides are TGTGCCAGCACTCTCTCTCTCGGGTACCAAGAGACCCAGTACTTC. Its protein product is CASTLSLGYQETQYF.

Regarding this clonotype: One junction end disagrees with the germline gene, perhaps due to a read error. The chain is built from TRBV4-2 and TRBJ1-2; D is possibly TRBD1 (5 bases). The CDR3 sequence is 15 residues long. The germline V gene has CDR1 LGHNA and CDR2 YNFKEQ. The CDR3 here is CVSSQNAGRGRGYTF. For the CDR3, the DNA is TGTGTCAGCAGCCAAAATGCGGGGCGCGGGCGTGGCTACACCTTC.

The rearrangement links TRBV6-5 to TRBJ2-7, with unresolved D. Trimming shortened V by 7 bases and J by 7 bases, and 14 bases separated the two germline ends. The CDR3 consists of 12 residues. Germline V lookup: CDR1 MNHEY, CDR2 SVGAGI. The CDR3 region has the DNA TGTGCCAGCATGGGGTACTACAATGAGCAGTACTTC. Amino acids: CASMGYYNEQYF.

This chain uses TRBV28 with TRBJ2-3, with a possible D match to TRBD1 (5 bases). V dropped 6 bases and J dropped 4 bases, with 14 bases sitting between them. CDR1 is MDHEN and CDR2 is SYDVKM in the germline V gene. CDR3 length equals 14 residues. The CDR3 DNA is TGTGCCAGCAGCGGCAGGGTGGGGCCAGATACGCAGTATTTT. It yields the protein CASSGRVGPDTQYF.

Points on this clonotype: Without the conserved terminal phenylalanine or tryptophan, this CDR3 likely stems from a read error. V is TRBV6-1 and J is TRBJ2-1; 11 nucleotides agree with TRBD2. The ends lost 6 bases at V and 6 bases at J; junction bases unmatched: 10. The CDR3 has 16 amino acids. The germline CDR1 and CDR2 sequences are MNHNS and SASEGT. The CDR3, as DNA: TGTGCCAGCAGCTTGACTAGCGGGGTGTATCTCAATGAGCAGTTCTTG. Residues: CASSLTSGVYLNEQFL.

Notes on this clonotype: One end of the junction does not line up with germline, which may come from a read error. This sequence joins TRBV30 and TRBJ2-5; 7 bases align to TRBD2. From germline, CDR1 is GTSNPN and CDR2 SVGIG (reference sequence). This CDR3 is 15 amino acids long. The CDR3 region has the DNA TGTGTCTGGAGTAAGTCTAGCGGAACGCAAGAGACCCAGTACTTC. This codes for CVWSKSSGTQETQYF.

The V gene is TRBV28, the J gene TRBJ2-7, with a possible D match to TRBD1 (5 bases). V dropped 6 bases and J dropped 0 bases, with 12 bases sitting between them. Germline CDR1 and CDR2: MDHEN and SYDVKM. This CDR3 is built from 14 residues. CDR3 sequence: CASSSTAVSYEQYF. CDR3 bases: TGTGCCAGCAGCTCGACAGCAGTCTCCTACGAGCAGTACTTC. Supplemented by reference TRBV28 and TRBJ2-7, the full variable domain reads DVKVTQSSRYLVKRTGEKVFLECVQDMDHENMFWYRQDPGLGLRLIYFSYDVKMKEKGDIPEGYSVSREKKERFSLILESASTNQTSMYLCASSSTAVSYEQYFGPGTRLTVT.

Comment on this clonotype: This could be a read error, since a much larger clone is one nucleotide away. The chain recombines TRBV4-2 with TRBJ1-5; D ambiguous. The J call is doubtful: the DNA matches TRBJ2-3 better. CDR1 and CDR2 from the germline V gene are LGHNA and YNFKEQ. This CDR3 is built from 17 residues. CDR3 DNA: TGTGCCAGCAGCCCAGGCTTGACCCTAGATAGCAATCAGCCCCAGTATTTT. It translates to CASSPGLTLDSNQPQYF.

In this sample, this clonotype turned up many times. The V and J genes are TRBV29-1 and TRBJ2-1, with 11 bases fitting TRBD2. The J segment lost 12 bases and the V segment lost 5 bases, leaving 6 bases of the junction unmatched. There are 12 residues in the CDR3. From germline, CDR1 is SQVTM and CDR2 ANQGSEA. The CDR3 protein is CSVTSGSEGQFF. CDR3 in DNA: TGCAGCGTTACTAGCGGGAGTGAGGGGCAGTTCTTC.

The chain couples TRBV11-3 to TRBJ1-2; perhaps TRBD1 as D (5 bases). Trimming shortened V by 9 bases and J by 3 bases, and 23 bases separated the two germline ends. Germline loops: CDR1 SGHNT, CDR2 YENEEA. This CDR3 has 16 amino acids. CDR3 amino acids: CARSLFGGASDYGYTF. Written as DNA, the CDR3 is TGTGCCAGGAGCCTATTCGGCGGGGCCTCGGACTATGGCTACACCTTC.

A word on this clonotype: Here the CDR3 omits its conserved ending phenylalanine or tryptophan, so a read error is the likely source. The rearrangement links TRBV14 to TRBJ2-2; no reliable D call. This CDR3 region has 14 residues. Germline V gives CDR1 SGHDN, CDR2 FVKESK. V gave up 4 bases and J gave up 3 bases, with 9 bases separating them. The CDR3 region is CASSLPLYTGELFL. The CDR3 DNA is TGTGCCAGCAGCCTTCCTCTCTACACCGGGGAGCTGTTTTTA.

V usage is TRBV29-1 and J usage is TRBJ1-4, with D possibly being TRBD1 (5 bases). The CDR3 runs to 14 residues. CDR1 and CDR2 (germline): SQVTM, ANQGSEA. Trimming cost V 3 bases and J 7 bases, with 15 bases left between them. The CDR3 reads CSVDERRGGEKLFF. CDR3 nucleotide sequence: TGCAGCGTTGATGAGCGGCGGGGCGGTGAAAAACTGTTTTTT.

This clonotype showed up many times. The CDR3 DNA reads as TGTGCCAGCAGGGAGTCCCCGTACAATGAGCAGTTCTTC. Translating it yields CASRESPYNEQFF. V usage is TRBV6-2 or TRBV6-3 and J usage is TRBJ2-1; D not certain. Per germline, CDR1 MNHEY and CDR2 SVGEGT. V lost 6 bases and J 4 bases, leaving 10 bases between the germline ends. This CDR3 is 13 amino acids long.

This clonotype was recorded once. The genes are TRBV18 and TRBJ2-7; the D is unclear. The CDR3 is 13 residues long. The germline CDR1 and CDR2 sequences are KGHSH and LQKENI. V lost 6 bases and J 5 bases, leaving 14 bases between the germline ends. The CDR3 here is CASSREVSNEQYF. The DNA of the CDR3 is TGTGCCAGCTCGAGAGAGGTATCAAACGAGCAGTACTTC.

This rearrangement joins TRBV5-6 to TRBJ1-1, with 7 bases identical to TRBD1. CDR1 is SGHDT, CDR2 YYEEEE, per germline. The trim removed 6 bases at V and 2 bases at J, leaving 16 bases unmatched. The CDR3 runs 17 residues. As DNA, the CDR3 is TGTGCCAGCACCTCTTTGAGGCGGACAGGACTTAACACTGAAGCTTTCTTT. It is translated as CASTSLRRTGLNTEAFF.